The 20 T cell receptor beta chains given below trace back to one sample, sequenced in a study of spatial heterogeneity in lung cancer (dated by TCRdb to between 2019 and 2020). The sample's time point label, decoded: blood at routine non-recurrence follow-up after resection. Libraries were made using 5' RACE. TCRdb shows the sequencer as NextSeq 500. TCRdb reprocessing: public reads trimmed at Q25 with fastp, clones called with MiXCR, in-frame beta chains kept. A single entry per CDR3 protein holds the most common genes and DNA from its merged rows. This sample gives fewer than 45,000 distinct CDR3 sequences in total; roughly a tenth of them show up just once. In total, the top ten clones hold 15% to 20% of the sample. This specimen was PBMCs, taken at follow-up. These receptors were collected from a female donor with early-stage non-small cell lung cancer.

This clonotype has ten or more counts. This rearrangement joins TRBV5-4 to TRBJ2-7; no definite D call. The CDR3 contains 15 residues. Per germline, CDR1 SGHNT and CDR2 YYREEE (reference sequence). Trimming pared 0 bases from V and 0 bases from J, leaving 10 bases between. In DNA form, the CDR3 reads TGTGCCAGCAGCTTGGGACAAAGGAGCTCCTACGAGCAGTACTTC. Translation: CASSLGQRSSYEQYF. Supplemented by reference TRBV5-4 and TRBJ2-7, the full variable domain reads ETGVTQSPTHLIKTRGQQVTLRCSSQSGHNTVSWYQQALGQGPQFIFQYYREEENGRGNFPPRFSGLQFPNYSSELNVNALELDDSALYLCASSLGQRSSYEQYFGPGTRLTVT.

The V call is TRBV29-1, the J call TRBJ1-1; 10 bases agree with TRBD1. Unmatched junction bases numbered 6, after V lost 5 bases and J lost 0 bases. The CDR3 is 15 amino acids. The germline V gene encodes CDR1 SQVTM and CDR2 ANQGSEA. CDR3 sequence reads: CSVRRTGGLNTEAFF. The DNA of the CDR3 is TGCAGCGTTAGACGGACAGGGGGGCTGAACACTGAAGCTTTCTTT.

The J gene is TRBJ2-1, the V gene TRBV2, with D possibly TRBD1 on 5 matching bases. Trimming took off 2 bases at V and 6 bases at J, with 8 bases between the two ends. The germline V gene has CDR1 SNHLY and CDR2 FYNNEI. CDR3 length equals 13 residues. CDR3 in amino acids: CASSENRLNEQFF. The CDR3, as DNA: TGTGCCAGCAGTGAAAACAGGCTCAATGAGCAGTTCTTC.

The V gene is TRBV7-8, the J gene TRBJ1-2; D uncertain. V lost 5 bases, J lost 0 bases, and 16 bases lay in between. The germline gives CDR1 SGHVS, CDR2 FQNEAQ. CDR3 size: 16 residues. Here the CDR3 reads CASSREGGSSNYGYTF. The CDR3 DNA reads as TGTGCCAGCAGCCGAGAAGGCGGATCTTCTAACTATGGCTACACCTTC.

This clonotype was seen ten or more times. This chain links TRBV30 with TRBJ2-2; D unresolved. The CDR3 totals 13 residues. Germline loops: CDR1 GTSNPN, CDR2 SVGIG (reference sequence). V was trimmed by 3 bases and J by 6 bases, leaving 11 bases between them. The CDR3 nucleotides read TGTGCCTGGAGCGAAGAATTGGCCGGGGAGCTGTTTTTT. Its protein product is CAWSEELAGELFF.

This clonotype was counted at least ten times. CDR3 loop: CASSYRTTYEQYF. The CDR3 DNA is TGTGCCAGCAGTTATAGAACAACGTACGAGCAGTACTTC. The chain is built from TRBV6-2 or TRBV6-3 and TRBJ2-7; D is uncertain. Germline-derived CDR1 and CDR2 are MNHEY and SVGEGT. The CDR3 has 13 amino acids. V lost 3 bases and J 4 bases, leaving 10 bases between the germline ends.

This chain links TRBV27 with TRBJ2-5, with 7 bases lining up with TRBD1. V lost 6 bases, J lost 2 bases, and 12 bases stayed unmatched. CDR1 is MNHEY, CDR2 SMNVEV, per germline (reference sequence). There are 16 residues in the CDR3. In DNA form, the CDR3 reads TGTGCCAGCAGCCGTACCAGGACAGGCCTTCAAGAGACCCAGTACTTC. Translated, it gives CASSRTRTGLQETQYF.

The chain joins TRBV5-1 to TRBJ2-7; 12 bases are shared with TRBD2. CDR1 is SGHRS and CDR2 is YFSETQ in the germline V gene. With V trimmed by 7 bases and J by 1 base, 6 bases remained unmatched. The CDR3 covers 15 residues. DNA of the CDR3: TGCGCCAGCGCGGGACTAGCGGGCACATCCTACGAGCAGTACTTC. Its translation: CASAGLAGTSYEQYF.

The V gene is TRBV6-5, the J gene TRBJ2-5, with TRBD2 matching 8 bases. The CDR3 spans 14 residues. In germline, CDR1 is MNHEY, CDR2 SVGAGI. Trimming took 8 bases from V and 1 from J; bases not matched to a gene: 6. CDR3 DNA sequence: TGTGCCAGCTCAACTAGCGGAGCCCAAGAGACCCAGTACTTC. This codes for CASSTSGAQETQYF.

The V and J genes are TRBV6-5 and TRBJ1-4, with D maybe TRBD1 (5 bases). The CDR3 runs to 14 residues. The V end was cut by 2 bases, the J end by 5 bases, with 9 bases between. Germline-derived CDR1 and CDR2 are MNHEY and SVGAGI. The CDR3 DNA reads as TGTGCCAGCAGTTACGACGGGGGGAATGAAAAACTGTTTTTT. This sequence encodes CASSYDGGNEKLFF.

There are many counts of this clonotype. The chain uses TRBV5-1 and TRBJ2-7, with 7 bases that match TRBD2. After removal of 0 bases from V and 3 bases from J, the junction contained 9 bases not matched to a gene. The CDR3 is made up of 16 amino acids. Germline assignment: CDR1 SGHRS and CDR2 YFSETQ. CDR3 residues: CASSLAPGLTDYEQYF. CDR3 nucleotides: TGCGCCAGCAGCTTGGCCCCGGGACTAACCGACTACGAGCAGTACTTC.

The sample holds a few counts of this clonotype. The gene calls are TRBV2 and TRBJ2-7, with TRBD1 as a possible D gene (6 bases). The CDR3 loop spans 14 amino acids. CDR1 SNHLY and CDR2 FYNNEI come from the germline V gene. Deletions cut 6 bases from V and 2 bases from J, with 14 bases between. CDR3 sequence reads: CASRPTAGAYEQYF. CDR3 nucleotide sequence: TGTGCCAGCAGGCCTACGGCAGGGGCCTACGAGCAGTACTTC.

This rearrangement joins TRBV28 to TRBJ2-1; 11 nucleotides line up with TRBD1. In germline, CDR1 is MDHEN, CDR2 SYDVKM. J lost 12 bases, V lost 4 bases, and 8 bases had no gene match. The CDR3 is 14 residues long. The CDR3 loop reads CASSSGQGELSQFF. CDR3 nucleotides: TGTGCCAGCAGTTCGGGACAGGGGGAATTGTCGCAGTTCTTC.

There are a few counts of this clonotype. This chain links TRBV2 with TRBJ1-2; D remains ambiguous. Trimming removed 2 bases at V and 6 bases at J, with 13 bases between. The length of the CDR3 is 14 residues. Germline V gives CDR1 SNHLY, CDR2 FYNNEI. The CDR3 loop is CASSEIEWEHGYTF. Written as DNA, the CDR3 is TGTGCCAGCAGTGAAATTGAGTGGGAGCATGGCTACACCTTC.

This clonotype has just a few counts. The rearrangement joins TRBV7-2 to TRBJ2-3; D unresolved. This CDR3 contains 13 residues. V lost 1 base and J 4 bases, leaving 6 bases between the germline ends. From germline, CDR1 is SGHTA and CDR2 FQGNSA. As DNA, the CDR3 is TGTGCCAGCAGCTTAGTCATCGCAGATACGCAGTATTTT. This encodes CASSLVIADTQYF. Full variable domain (outside the CDR3, taken from reference TRBV7-2 and TRBJ2-3): GAGVSQSPSNKVTEKGKDVELRCDPISGHTALYWYRQSLGQGLEFLIYFQGNSAPDKSGLPSDRFSAERTGGSVSTLTIQRTQQEDSAVYLCASSLVIADTQYFGPGTRLTVL.

The V gene is TRBV4-1, the J gene TRBJ2-7; 7 nucleotides line up with TRBD2. Losses at the gene ends were 1 base for V and 7 bases for J; bases not matched to a gene: 13. Germline assignment: CDR1 MGHRA and CDR2 YSYEKL. CDR3 length: 16 amino acids. CDR3 residues: CASSQVSGGGTYEQYF. As DNA, the CDR3 is TGCGCCAGCAGCCAAGTCAGTGGCGGGGGAACATATGAGCAGTACTTC.

The chain joins TRBV24-1 to TRBJ2-3, with D maybe TRBD2 (5 bases). Germline V gene lookup returns CDR1 KGHDR and CDR2 SFDVKD. The CDR3 totals 15 residues. Trimming pared 0 bases from V and 4 bases from J, leaving 10 bases between. This CDR3 is CATSDLRRAADTQYF. The CDR3 coding sequence is TGTGCCACCAGTGATTTGAGGCGGGCAGCAGATACGCAGTATTTT.

This chain uses TRBV20-1 with TRBJ2-7; D might be TRBD1 (5 bases). CDR1 is DFQATT, CDR2 SNEGSKA, per germline (reference sequence). The CDR3 loop spans 14 amino acids. Trimming stripped 3 bases from V and 0 bases from J, with 12 bases between. The CDR3 here is CSAREDSYSYEQYF. The CDR3 DNA reads as TGCAGTGCTAGGGAAGACAGTTACTCCTACGAGCAGTACTTC.

Ten or more counts support this clonotype. The chain joins TRBV28 to TRBJ1-1; perhaps TRBD1 as D (5 bases). The CDR3 runs to 14 residues. The V end lost 6 bases, the J end lost 4 bases, and 15 bases lay between the germline ends. Germline V gives CDR1 MDHEN, CDR2 SYDVKM. CDR3 sequence (DNA): TGTGCCAGCAGAATGAGGGCGGGGGGCACTGAAGCTTTCTTT. Translating it yields CASRMRAGGTEAFF.

This clonotype was seen a handful of times. The chain uses TRBV7-2 and TRBJ2-7; 7 nucleotides line up with TRBD1. V trimming: 2 bases; J trimming: 6 bases; junction bases outside the gene matches: 13. The V gene's germline CDR1 is SGHTA and CDR2 FQGNSA. The CDR3 is made up of 16 amino acids. CDR3 coding DNA: TGTGCCAGCAGCTTAATATTGGGGACAGCTGATCTCGAGCAGTACTTC. Its translation: CASSLILGTADLEQYF.